The next 26 T cell receptor beta chains were all read from a single sample in a study of TIL therapy for anti-PD-1-resistant metastatic lung cancer. As for time point: pre-treatment sample, taken before nivolumab and TIL therapy. Pleural nodules or supraclavicular lymph nodes made up most of the excised metastases sampled. Sequencing used immunoSEQ v3. TCRdb's copy holds only in-frame clones and misses some; the assay was immunoSEQ multiplex PCR. The profile shows over 20,000 clones, approximately 77% of them singletons. Here the sequenced sample was tumor tissue, taken at baseline. The receptor source for this set is a person aged 25 to 85 with non-small cell lung cancer.

The table lists this clone with a few counts. This chain joins TRBV2 and TRBJ2-7, with TRBD1 matching 7 bases. The J segment lost 2 bases and the V segment lost 8 bases, leaving 6 bases of the junction unmatched. The CDR3 has 13 residues. CDR1 SNHLY and CDR2 FYNNEI come from the germline V gene. The CDR3 region is CASGPGTAYEQYF. The CDR3 bases are TGTGCCAGCGGCCCCGGGACAGCCTACGAGCAGTACTTC.

The chain combines TRBV9 with TRBJ1-6; no clear D. Trimming cost V 0 bases and J 7 bases, with 11 bases left between them. The CDR3 is made up of 15 amino acids. The germline gives CDR1 SGDLS, CDR2 YYNGEE. CDR3 coding DNA: TGTGCCAGCAGCGTAGATTGGGTCGGCAATTCACCCCTCCACTTT. Translated: CASSVDWVGNSPLHF. The full variable domain, its missing parts supplied by reference TRBV9 and TRBJ1-6, is DSGVTQTPKHLITATGQRVTLRCSPRSGDLSVYWYQQSLDQGLQFLIQYYNGEERAKGNILERFSAQQFPDLHSELNLSSLELGDSALYFCASSVDWVGNSPLHFGNGTRLTVT.

The sample holds a few counts of this clone. In the same sample, other DNA sequences code for this CDR3. V and J are TRBV30 and TRBJ2-3; D tentatively reads TRBD1 or TRBD2 (6 bases each). CDR1 and CDR2 from the germline V gene are GTSNPN and SVGIG (reference sequence). Trimming removed 4 bases from V and 3 bases from J, with 14 bases in between. The CDR3 is made up of 14 amino acids. CDR3 region: CAWNPGASTDTQYF. In nucleotides, the CDR3 is TGTGCCTGGAACCCGGGGGCCTCAACAGATACGCAGTATTTT.

V usage is TRBV23-1 and J usage is TRBJ2-4; tentative D call: TRBD2 (7 bases). TRBV23-1 is flagged as an ORF with uncertain function. The CDR3 has 14 residues. Deletions cut 3 bases from V and 4 bases from J, with 10 bases between. The CDR3 DNA is TGCGCCAGCAGTCATCGGGGGGCTAAAAACATTCAGTACTTC. Protein product: CASSHRGAKNIQYF.

V is TRBV7-8 and J is TRBJ2-5; tentatively, D is TRBD1 (6 bases). Germline CDR1 SGHVS, CDR2 FQNEAQ. Trimming took off 3 bases at V and 4 bases at J, with 18 bases between the two ends. There are 16 residues in the CDR3. The CDR3 loop is CASSFKGNRAGETQYF. Written as DNA, the CDR3 is TGTGCCAGCAGCTTTAAGGGGAACAGGGCCGGAGAGACCCAGTACTTC.

This chain connects TRBV4-1 to TRBJ1-2; no clear D. There are 15 residues in the CDR3. Germline loops: CDR1 MGHRA, CDR2 YSYEKL. V was shortened by 4 bases and J by 3 bases, with 15 bases between the two germline ends. The CDR3 DNA sequence: TGCGCCAGCAGCCCGTCGACGGAACCGTACTATGGCTACACCTTC. It is translated as CASSPSTEPYYGYTF.

This clone was seen a handful of times. The rearrangement links TRBV6-4 to TRBJ2-3; 10 bases are shared with TRBD2. The CDR3 spans 15 residues. V lost 4 bases and J lost 4; bases outside the gene matches: 5. Germline assignment: CDR1 MRHNA and CDR2 SNTAGT. In nucleotides, the CDR3 is TGTGCCAGCAGTGTGAGCGGGGGGGCGCCAGATACGCAGTATTTT. This translates into CASSVSGGAPDTQYF.

This chain joins TRBV30 and TRBJ2-7; TRBD1 matches 7 bases. The CDR3 extends over 14 amino acids. J gave up 5 bases and V 3 bases, and 10 bases lay outside the gene matches. The germline V gene has CDR1 GTSNPN and CDR2 SVGIG (reference sequence). The DNA for the CDR3 is TGTGCCTGGAGGAGAACCGGGACAGTCCACGAGCAGTACTTC. Its protein is CAWRRTGTVHEQYF.

CDR3 bases: TGTGCCAGCAGCTCCTCTGGGCTAGCGGGGGACTCCTACAATGAGCAGTTCTTC. Its protein product is CASSSSGLAGDSYNEQFF. The rearrangement links TRBV7-2 to TRBJ2-1; TRBD2 matches at 10 bases. Trimming removed 4 bases from V and 0 bases from J; junction bases left unmatched: 9. This CDR3 comprises 18 residues. Germline V CDR1 and CDR2: SGHTA, FQGNSA.

The chain has TRBV5-1 and TRBJ1-2; D remains ambiguous. The V end lost 0 bases, the J end lost 6 bases, and 18 bases lay between the germline ends. CDR1 is SGHRS and CDR2 is YFSETQ in the germline V gene. The CDR3 totals 16 residues. For the CDR3, the DNA is TGCGCCAGCAGCTTGGATCTCTCCTCGGCACTACATGGCTACACCTTC. It yields the protein CASSLDLSSALHGYTF.

The J gene is TRBJ2-1, the V gene TRBV9, with a tentative D call TRBD1 (6 bases). The CDR3 sequence is 14 residues long. CDR1 and CDR2 from the germline V gene are SGDLS and YYNGEE. Trimming took 0 bases from V and 4 from J, leaving 8 bases between them. CDR3 region: CASSVEDSYNEQFF. The CDR3 bases are TGTGCCAGCAGCGTAGAGGACAGTTACAATGAGCAGTTCTTC.

The chain couples TRBV14 to TRBJ2-1; possibly TRBD2 for D (7 bases). The CDR3 length is 16 residues. Trimming took off 1 base at V and 5 bases at J, with 15 bases between the two ends. Germline CDR1 reads SGHDN; CDR2 reads FVKESK. The CDR3 loop is CASSQGWRGPDNEQFF. CDR3 coding DNA: TGTGCCAGCAGCCAAGGATGGCGGGGGCCTGACAATGAGCAGTTCTTC.

This chain joins TRBV6-1 and TRBJ1-1; 7 bases are shared with TRBD1. CDR3 length equals 13 residues. Germline V gene lookup returns CDR1 MNHNS and CDR2 SASEGT. The J segment lost 7 bases and the V segment lost 6 bases, leaving 8 bases of the junction unmatched. CDR3 loop: CASRVDRDGEAFF. CDR3 bases: TGTGCCAGCAGGGTCGACAGGGATGGTGAAGCTTTCTTT.

The rearrangement links TRBV6-1 to TRBJ1-2; no clear D. Germline V gene lookup returns CDR1 MNHNS and CDR2 SASEGT. This CDR3 has 15 residues. V was trimmed by 1 base and J by 5 bases, leaving 14 bases between them. CDR3 in DNA: TGTGCCAGCAGTGAAGGGGTTGCGACGGGTTATGGCTACACCTTC. Translating gives CASSEGVATGYGYTF.

The chain combines TRBV27 with TRBJ2-7; D is unresolved. The CDR3 covers 12 residues. V lost 5 bases to trimming and J lost 3 bases, with 8 bases between them. CDR1 and CDR2 (germline): MNHEY, SMNVEV (reference sequence). DNA for the CDR3: TGTGCCAGCAGTCCCGACTTCTACGAGCAGTACTTC. This translates into CASSPDFYEQYF.

This clone has a single count. V is TRBV5-6 and J is TRBJ2-2, with a possible D match to TRBD1 (6 bases). Per germline, CDR1 SGHDT and CDR2 YYEEEE. Trimming stripped 4 bases from V and 0 bases from J, with 13 bases between. This CDR3 has 16 amino acids. CDR3 in DNA: TGTGCCAGCAGCAGGGAGACAGGCGCGAACACCGGGGAGCTGTTTTTT. Translating it yields CASSRETGANTGELFF.

This chain connects TRBV11-1 to TRBJ1-5, with unresolved D. The CDR3 spans 13 residues. V lost 1 base and J 4 bases, leaving 5 bases between the germline ends. From germline, CDR1 is SGHAT and CDR2 FQDESV (reference sequence). CDR3 sequence: CASSLGVNQPQHF. CDR3 in DNA: TGTGCCAGCAGCTTAGGGGTGAATCAGCCCCAGCATTTT.

The J gene is TRBJ1-1, the V gene TRBV29-1; D gene uncertain. Per the germline V gene, CDR1 is SQVTM and CDR2 is ANQGSEA. V was cut by 5 bases and J by 7 bases, with 17 bases left in between. The CDR3 sequence is 13 residues long. CDR3 nucleotides: TGCAGCGTTCTCACCTCACTATGGGGTGAAGCTTTCTTT. It codes for CSVLTSLWGEAFF.

The sample holds a few counts of this clone. The chain joins TRBV5-4 to TRBJ2-5, with 12 positions matching TRBD2. The CDR3 loop spans 16 amino acids. J was trimmed by 6 bases and V by 0 bases; bases with no gene match: 6. The V gene's germline CDR1 is SGHNT and CDR2 YYREEE (reference sequence). The CDR3 DNA is TGTGCCAGCAGCTTGGGGTCTAGCGGGGGGGCACAGACCCAGTACTTC. As protein: CASSLGSSGGAQTQYF.

The genes are TRBV6-5 and TRBJ2-3, with D possibly TRBD2 on 5 matching bases. CDR1 and CDR2 (germline): MNHEY, SVGAGI. The ends were cut back, 0 bases at V and 5 bases at J, with 9 bases in the middle. This CDR3 comprises 14 residues. CDR3 protein: CASSYSLGGDTQYF. CDR3 coding DNA: TGTGCCAGCAGTTACTCGCTAGGAGGAGATACGCAGTATTTT.

The chain uses TRBV5-1 and TRBJ2-2, with 9 bases matching TRBD2. Germline V gene sequence: CDR1 SGHRS, CDR2 YFSETQ. The CDR3 covers 17 residues. The junction had 9 bases not matched to a gene; V was cut back by 0 bases and J by 6 bases. The CDR3 nucleotides read TGCGCCAGCAGCTTGGCCAGGAGCGGGGGGTTCCCCGGGGAGCTGTTTTTT. Protein sequence: CASSLARSGGFPGELFF.

The gene calls are TRBV2 and TRBJ1-1; a weak D match, TRBD1 (6 bases). The CDR3 totals 15 residues. V was clipped by 8 bases and J by 5 bases, with 21 bases between them. Per the germline V gene, CDR1 is SNHLY and CDR2 is FYNNEI. The CDR3 DNA is TGTGCCAGCGGGGAGGAAACGGGGGCAGGGACTGAAGCTTTCTTT. It specifies CASGEETGAGTEAFF.

The chain is built from TRBV12-2 and TRBJ2-3; the D call TRBD2 from the table was never checked on the DNA. TRBV12-2 is an annotated pseudogene. This CDR3 contains 18 residues. CDR3 sequence reads: CASLPLSGLAGAGDTQYF. The CDR3 DNA follows: TGTGCAAGTCTCCCATTATCTGGACTAGCGGGGGCCGGGGATACGCAGTATTTT.

The genes are TRBV27 and TRBJ1-6, with a weak D call TRBD1 (5 bases). V was pared by 2 bases and J by 3 bases, with 8 bases between. The CDR3 is made up of 15 amino acids. Germline V gives CDR1 MNHEY, CDR2 SMNVEV (reference sequence). Here the CDR3 reads CASSLGGGYNSPLHF. The CDR3 DNA reads as TGTGCCAGCAGTTTAGGGGGTGGCTATAATTCACCCCTCCACTTT.

V usage is TRBV11-2 and J usage is TRBJ1-6, with 9 nucleotides matching TRBD1. The CDR3 is 17 amino acids. Germline assignment: CDR1 SGHAT and CDR2 FQNNGV. Trimming took 4 bases from V and 8 from J; bases not matched to a gene: 12. CDR3 DNA sequence: TGTGCCAGCAGCTCTCCCCCCGGGACAGGGTACGATTCACCCCTCCACTTT. It translates to CASSSPPGTGYDSPLHF.

The V call is TRBV5-4, the J call TRBJ2-1, with 10 bases lining up with TRBD2. The length of the CDR3 is 15 residues. The trim removed 0 bases at V and 4 bases at J, leaving 1 base unmatched. In germline, CDR1 is SGHNT, CDR2 YYREEE (reference sequence). As DNA, the CDR3 is TGTGCCAGCAGCTTGGGAGCGGGGGGGTACAATGAGCAGTTCTTC. As protein: CASSLGAGGYNEQFF.